The clone carrying this T cell receptor beta chain was observed many times. Its antigen is currently unknown. These data originate in a study of T-cell memory formation after mild COVID-19. Points from the study as a whole: Among contracting clones, CD4+ were mainly CM/EM and CD8+ enriched in EMRA. Among clones contracting day 15 to 85, CD4/CD8 was balanced, whereas later expanders leaned CD4+.

This CDR3 contains 13 residues. CDR1 and CDR2 (germline): MNHEY, SVGAGI. V was clipped by 2 bases and J by 7 bases, with 10 bases between them. TCRdb re-derived calls from the 5' RACE reads in MiXCR, one entry per CDR3 protein. The sample shows roughly 130,000 distinct CDR3 sequences, approximately 6.2% of them seen only once. Input material: PBMCs or a T cell subset sorted from them (not recorded which). The chain employs TRBV6-5 and TRBJ2-3; D is undetermined. The TCR originated in an adult woman who had mild COVID-19 (a few samples of this study predate the infection). Cell type and time point are not known. The CDR3 spells CASSYDETNTQYF. The CDR3 nucleotides are TGTGCCAGCAGTTACGACGAAACCAATACGCAGTATTTT.